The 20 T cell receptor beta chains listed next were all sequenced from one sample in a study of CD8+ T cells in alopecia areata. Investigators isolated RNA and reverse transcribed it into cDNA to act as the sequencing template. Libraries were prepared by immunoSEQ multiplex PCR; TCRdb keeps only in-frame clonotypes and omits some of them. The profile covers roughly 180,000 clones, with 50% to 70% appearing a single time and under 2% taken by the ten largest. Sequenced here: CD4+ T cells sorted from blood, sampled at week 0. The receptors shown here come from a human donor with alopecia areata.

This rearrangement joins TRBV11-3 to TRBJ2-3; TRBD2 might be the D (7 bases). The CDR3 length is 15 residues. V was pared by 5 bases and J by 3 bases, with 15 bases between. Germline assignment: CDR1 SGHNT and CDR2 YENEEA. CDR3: CASSPDGGATDTQYF. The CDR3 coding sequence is TGTGCCAGCAGCCCCGATGGGGGGGCGACAGATACGCAGTATTTT.

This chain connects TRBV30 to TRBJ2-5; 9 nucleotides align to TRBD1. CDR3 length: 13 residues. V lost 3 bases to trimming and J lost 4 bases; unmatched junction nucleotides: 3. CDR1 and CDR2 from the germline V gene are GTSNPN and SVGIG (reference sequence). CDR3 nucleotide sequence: TGTGCCTGGAGGACAGGGGGGGCAGAGACCCAGTACTTC. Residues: CAWRTGGAETQYF.

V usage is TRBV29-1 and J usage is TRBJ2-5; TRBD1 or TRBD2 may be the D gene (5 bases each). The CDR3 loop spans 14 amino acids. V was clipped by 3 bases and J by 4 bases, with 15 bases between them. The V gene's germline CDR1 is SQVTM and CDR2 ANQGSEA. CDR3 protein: CSVDWDGRGETQYF. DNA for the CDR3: TGCAGCGTTGATTGGGACGGACGGGGAGAGACCCAGTACTTC.

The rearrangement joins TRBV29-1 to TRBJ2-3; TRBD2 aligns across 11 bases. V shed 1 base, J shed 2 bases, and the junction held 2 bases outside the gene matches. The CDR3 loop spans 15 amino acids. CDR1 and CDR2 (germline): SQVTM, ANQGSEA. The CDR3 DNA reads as TGCAGCGTTGAAGGACTAGCGGGAATCACAGATACGCAGTATTTT. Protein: CSVEGLAGITDTQYF.

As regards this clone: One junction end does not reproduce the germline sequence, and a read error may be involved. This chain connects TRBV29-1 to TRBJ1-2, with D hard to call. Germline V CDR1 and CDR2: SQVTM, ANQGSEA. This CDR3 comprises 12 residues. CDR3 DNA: TGCAGCGTTGTCGCGGCTAATTATGGCTACACCTTC. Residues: CSVVAANYGYTF.

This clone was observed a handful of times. In DNA, the CDR3 is TGCAGCGTTAGCCGGGACGGCTACGAGCAGTACTTC. This sequence encodes CSVSRDGYEQYF. The rearrangement links TRBV29-1 to TRBJ2-7; TRBD1 or TRBD2 may be the D gene (5 bases each). Germline CDR1 and CDR2: SQVTM and ANQGSEA. V lost 5 bases and J 3 bases, leaving 11 bases between the germline ends. This CDR3 has 12 residues.

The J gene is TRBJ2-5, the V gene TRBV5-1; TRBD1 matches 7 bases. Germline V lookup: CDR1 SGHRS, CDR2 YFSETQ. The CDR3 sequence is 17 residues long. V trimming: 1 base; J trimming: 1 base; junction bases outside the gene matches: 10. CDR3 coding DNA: TGCGCCAGCAGCTTGTTCCGCCAGGGGGACAGCCAAGAGACCCAGTACTTC. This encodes CASSLFRQGDSQETQYF.

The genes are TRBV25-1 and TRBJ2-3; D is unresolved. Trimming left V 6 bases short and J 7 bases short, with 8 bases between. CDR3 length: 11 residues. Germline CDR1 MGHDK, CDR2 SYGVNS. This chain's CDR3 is CASSPSYTQYF. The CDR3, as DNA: TGTGCCAGCAGCCCGAGTTATACGCAGTATTTT.

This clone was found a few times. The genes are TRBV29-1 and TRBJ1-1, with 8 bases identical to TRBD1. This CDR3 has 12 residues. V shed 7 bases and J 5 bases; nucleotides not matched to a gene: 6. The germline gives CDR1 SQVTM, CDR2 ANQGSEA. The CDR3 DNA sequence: TGCAGCGCCCCGACAGGGGAAACTGAAGCTTTCTTT. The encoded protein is CSAPTGETEAFF.

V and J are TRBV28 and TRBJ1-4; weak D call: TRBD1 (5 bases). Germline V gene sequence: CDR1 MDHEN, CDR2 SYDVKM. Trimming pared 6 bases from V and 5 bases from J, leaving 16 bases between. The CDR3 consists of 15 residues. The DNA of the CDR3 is TGTGCCAGCAGCCCGAGGCGGGGGAGGAATGAAAAACTGTTTTTT. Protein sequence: CASSPRRGRNEKLFF.

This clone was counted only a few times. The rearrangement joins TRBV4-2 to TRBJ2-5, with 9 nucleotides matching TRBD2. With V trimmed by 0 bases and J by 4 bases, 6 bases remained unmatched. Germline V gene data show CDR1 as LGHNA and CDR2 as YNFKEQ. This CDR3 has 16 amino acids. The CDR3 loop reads CASSQEGSTSGETQYF. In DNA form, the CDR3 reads TGTGCCAGCAGCCAAGAAGGGTCGACTAGCGGAGAGACCCAGTACTTC.

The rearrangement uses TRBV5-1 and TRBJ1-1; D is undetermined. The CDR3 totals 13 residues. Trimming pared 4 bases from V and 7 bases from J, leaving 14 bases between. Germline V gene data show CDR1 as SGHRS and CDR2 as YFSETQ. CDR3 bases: TGCGCCAGCAGCAACCCAGGTACCAATGAAGCTTTCTTT. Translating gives CASSNPGTNEAFF.

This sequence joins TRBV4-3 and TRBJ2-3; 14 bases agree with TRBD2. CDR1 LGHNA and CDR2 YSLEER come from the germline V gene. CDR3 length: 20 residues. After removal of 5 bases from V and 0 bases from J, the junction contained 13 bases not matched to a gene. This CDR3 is CASSGGGLAGGSTSTDTQYF. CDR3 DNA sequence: TGCGCCAGCAGCGGAGGTGGACTAGCGGGGGGATCAACTAGCACAGATACGCAGTATTTT.

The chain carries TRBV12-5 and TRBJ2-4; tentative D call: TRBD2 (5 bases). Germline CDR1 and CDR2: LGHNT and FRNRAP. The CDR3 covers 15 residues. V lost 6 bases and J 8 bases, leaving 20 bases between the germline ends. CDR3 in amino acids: CASGEYDTQRDIQYF. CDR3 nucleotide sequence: TGTGCTAGTGGGGAGTACGATACCCAGAGGGACATTCAGTACTTC.

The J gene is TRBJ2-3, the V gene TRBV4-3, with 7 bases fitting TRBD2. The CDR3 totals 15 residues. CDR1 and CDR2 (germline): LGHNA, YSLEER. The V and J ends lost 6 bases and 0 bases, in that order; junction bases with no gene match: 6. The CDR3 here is CASSHGLVSTDTQYF. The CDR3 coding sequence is TGCGCCAGCAGTCACGGACTAGTCAGCACAGATACGCAGTATTTT.

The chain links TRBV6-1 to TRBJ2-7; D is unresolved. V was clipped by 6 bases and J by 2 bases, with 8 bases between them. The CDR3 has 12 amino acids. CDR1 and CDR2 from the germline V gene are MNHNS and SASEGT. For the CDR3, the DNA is TGTGCCAGCAGATTAGGGACCTACGAGCAGTACTTC. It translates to CASRLGTYEQYF.

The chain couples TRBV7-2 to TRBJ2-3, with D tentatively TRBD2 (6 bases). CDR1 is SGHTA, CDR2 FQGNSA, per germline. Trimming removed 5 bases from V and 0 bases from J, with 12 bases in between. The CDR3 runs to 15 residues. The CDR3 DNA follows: TGTGCCAGCAGCCGCGAGGGACTTAGCACAGATACGCAGTATTTT. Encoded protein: CASSREGLSTDTQYF.

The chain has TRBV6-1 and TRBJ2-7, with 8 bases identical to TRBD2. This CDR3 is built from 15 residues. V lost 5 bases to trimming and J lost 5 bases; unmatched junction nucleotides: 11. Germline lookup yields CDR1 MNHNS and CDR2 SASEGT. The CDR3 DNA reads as TGTGCCAGCAGTTTAGCGGGACGAGGGGTCGACGAGCAGTACTTC. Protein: CASSLAGRGVDEQYF.

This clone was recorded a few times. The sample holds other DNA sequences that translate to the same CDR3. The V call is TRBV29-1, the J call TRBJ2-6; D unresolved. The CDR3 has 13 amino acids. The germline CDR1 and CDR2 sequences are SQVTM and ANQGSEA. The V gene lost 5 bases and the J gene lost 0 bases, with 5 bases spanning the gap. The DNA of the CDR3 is TGCAGCGTTATGGGCTCTGGGGCCAACGTCCTGACTTTC. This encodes CSVMGSGANVLTF. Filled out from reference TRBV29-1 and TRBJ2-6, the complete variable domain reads SAVISQKPSRDICQRGTSLTIQCQVDSQVTMMFWYRQQPGQSLTLIATANQGSEATYESGFVIDKFPISRPNLTFSTLTVSNMSPEDSSIYLCSVMGSGANVLTFGAGSRLTVL.

CDR3 protein: CSVEQASGYTF. The DNA for the CDR3 is TGCAGCGTTGAGCAGGCAAGCGGCTACACCTTC. The rearrangement uses TRBV29-1 and TRBJ1-2; D not resolved. Germline values: CDR1 SQVTM, CDR2 ANQGSEA. The CDR3 loop spans 11 amino acids. Trimming cost V 3 bases and J 8 bases, with 10 bases left between them. Complete variable domain (other parts from reference TRBV29-1 and TRBJ1-2): SAVISQKPSRDICQRGTSLTIQCQVDSQVTMMFWYRQQPGQSLTLIATANQGSEATYESGFVIDKFPISRPNLTFSTLTVSNMSPEDSSIYLCSVEQASGYTFGSGTRLTVV.